This T cell receptor beta chain was identified during a study of T cell changes during pregnancy in multiple sclerosis. V was clipped by 0 bases and J by 2 bases, with 15 bases between them. Germline CDR1 SGHRS, CDR2 YFSETQ. The CDR3 runs 16 residues. The assay was immunoSEQ multiplex PCR, and TCRdb's table has in-frame clones only and misses some. The table shows under 50,000 clones, with 75% to 90% occurring only once. The J gene is TRBJ2-7, the V gene TRBV5-1; possible D gene TRBD2, 6 bases. This clonotype was sampled from a female donor in good health, enrolled as a control in a pregnancy study. Sequences were derived from peripheral blood, sampled in the first trimester of pregnancy. The CDR3 here is CASSLDLRKRAYEQYF. The CDR3 DNA reads as TGCGCCAGCAGCTTGGATCTCCGAAAGCGGGCCTACGAGCAGTACTTC.